This TCR beta chain was retrieved from a study of blood T cells in healthy people across ages. General study points: Per million T cells, TCR beta diversity dropped roughly linearly as age increased. A conclusive naive versus antigen-experienced comparison was prevented by the unsorted PBMCs. With naive T cell percentage, TCR beta diversity showed a strong correlation.

This CDR3 region has 15 residues. V gave up 3 bases and J gave up 6 bases; unmatched junction bases: 8. In germline, CDR1 is SGHTA, CDR2 FQGNSA. This clonotype was observed a few times. Antigen unknown. Primers used in a second PCR of about 6 to 11 cycles were a sample-barcoded 5' primer and a J-beta primer mix. From each sample, at least 2.5 million paired-end reads containing CDR3 were obtained. MiXCR, applied by TCRdb to the 5' RACE reads, yields one record per CDR3 protein. The profile shows over 1,500,000 distinct CDR3 sequences, around 50% of them singletons. The sequencing input was blood. The TCR sequence derives from a woman in her 40s in good health. The chain couples TRBV7-2 to TRBJ2-1; 7 nucleotides match TRBD1. This CDR3 is CASSFSGGRTNEQFF. The CDR3 DNA reads as TGTGCCAGCAGCTTCTCAGGGGGACGCACCAATGAGCAGTTCTTC.